This T cell receptor beta chain was sequenced during a study of identical twins (dated by TCRdb to the mid-2010s). Background for the entire study: TCR alpha and beta repertoires from monozygotic twins, unrelated adults of various ages and cord blood were deep-sequenced to test whether fetal clonotypes persist. Replicate twin experiments were performed at different times using different library preparation protocols to rule out contamination.

Overall study outcomes, separate from this receptor: Because the same donors could not be followed over many years, conclusions were based on cross-sectional statistical analysis. Zero-insertion analyses could be partly confounded by invariant T cells such as MAIT and iNKT, though diverse VJ usage argued against such confounding for most clonotypes. Abundant cord blood beta clonotypes had fewer insertions, young adult naive repertoires showed a similar but weaker trend, and memory repertoires showed no such trend. Compared with coincidental sharing between unrelated individuals, out-of-frame TCR alpha sequences shared between twins showed an excess of sequences with low generation probability. In beta out-of-frame sequences, excess twin sharing was weaker, because having fewer shared sequences lowered the signal-to-noise ratio. In monozygotic twins, recombination models systematically underestimated out-of-frame TCR alpha sharing, but the models matched the sharing seen between unrelated individuals.

Only healthy Caucasian donors were included. Miltenyi CD45RO+ enrichment and human naive T-cell isolation kits were used to isolate memory (CD45RO+) and naive T cells from PBMC. The method behind the library was 5' RACE. TCRdb records Illumina HiSeq 2000 as the sequencer. A universal primer binding site was introduced by template switching, and a unique molecular identifier was present in the final cDNA, enabling accurate counting of TCR cDNA molecules. First-strand cDNA for TCR alpha and beta chains was synthesized from specific primers in the conserved constant-segment region. To control for contamination, every cDNA library was double barcoded, receiving both a SMART-Mk sample barcode and Illumina barcodes. TruSeq adapter sequences and Illumina sample barcodes were added in two successive PCR steps. Sequencing of the TCR alpha and beta cDNA libraries was done on the Illumina HiSeq platform using custom primers. As for the authors' bioinformatics: Unique molecular identifiers were extracted from raw reads with MiGEC, and CDR3 positions were determined with MiXCR. Recombination models were inferred per individual with the repgenHMM and IGoR tools using an EM algorithm. The tcR package in R was used for shared clonotype analysis, with sharing normalized by the product of cloneset sizes. To study raw recombination without the effects of thymic and clonal selection, out-of-frame nonproductive sequences were analyzed. TCRdb passed the public sequencing reads through fastp at Q25 and MiXCR, retaining productive beta sequences. Every CDR3 protein is listed once, alongside the most common genes and DNA of its rows. TCRdb's processing, not the authors', yielded these V and J calls. The sample table records about 100,000 distinct CDR3 sequences; under 6.5% of these occur just once. Of the sample, over 9.5% is held by the ten largest clones.

Reading the germline V gene gives CDR1 MNHNS and CDR2 SASEGT. From its cysteine to its phenylalanine, the CDR3 spans 14 amino acids. CDR3 DNA only is kept here, 42 bases in frame from base 1. This clonotype was counted many times. The clone's antigen remains unknown. One end of the junction varies from germline; a read error may be responsible. This receptor was identified in a woman aged 45-65 years in good health. The source material was memory T cells sorted from blood. The cell subset or site label, read with the paper, signifies: CD45RO+ enriched T cells. The sequence is built from TRBV6-1 and TRBJ2-2; a tentative D call is TRBD1 (6 bases match). The CDR3 amino acid sequence is: CAGRQAANTGELFF. The DNA sequence is as follows: TGTGCCGGCAGACAGGCCGCGAACACCGGGGAGCTGTTTTTT.